The 22 T cell receptor beta chains below come from one sample, sequenced in a study of shared clonotypes between healthy human individuals. The protocol was immunoSEQ multiplex PCR, while the TCRdb copy is restricted to in-frame clones and leaves out a portion. The table lists over a million clones, around 76% of them singletons. Sequencing was performed on memory CD4+ T cells sorted from blood. Documented subset: CD45RA-negative fraction. These receptors came from a young man in good health.

This chain connects TRBV7-9 to TRBJ1-2; TRBD1 matches at 10 bases. This CDR3 is 14 amino acids long. In germline, CDR1 is SEHNR, CDR2 FQNEAQ (reference sequence). V trimming: 5 bases; J trimming: 5 bases; junction bases outside the gene matches: 5. The CDR3 is CASSGGTGVYGYTF. The CDR3 DNA follows: TGTGCCAGCAGCGGCGGGACAGGGGTTTATGGCTACACCTTC.

The rearrangement uses TRBV6-6 and TRBJ1-6, with a weak D call TRBD1 (6 bases). The V gene lost 6 bases and the J gene lost 9 bases, with 9 bases spanning the gap. Germline values: CDR1 MNHNY, CDR2 SVGAGI (reference sequence). The CDR3 extends over 12 amino acids. The CDR3 DNA reads TGTGCCAGCAGACCACAGGGTTCACCCCTCCACTTT. It encodes CASRPQGSPLHF.

This chain joins TRBV6-1 and TRBJ1-6, with 9 bases fitting TRBD1. From germline, CDR1 is MNHNS and CDR2 SASEGT. The CDR3 is made up of 15 amino acids. Germline trimming cut 3 bases from V and 7 bases from J; bases unmatched to any gene: 4. The CDR3 DNA reads TGTGCCAGCAGTGACCGACAGGGGGAGAATTCACCCCTCCACTTT. Protein sequence: CASSDRQGENSPLHF.

This clone came up many times. Other DNA sequences in the sample encode the same CDR3. J is TRBJ2-7 and V is TRBV19; possibly TRBD1 or TRBD2 for D (5 bases each). The CDR3 extends over 14 amino acids. The germline gives CDR1 LNHDA, CDR2 SQIVND (reference sequence). Trimming shortened V by 4 bases and J by 1 base, and 11 bases separated the two germline ends. As DNA, the CDR3 is TGTGCCAGTAGTAATCGGGACGGATCCTACGAGCAGTACTTC. This gives the protein CASSNRDGSYEQYF.

The gene calls are TRBV7-9 and TRBJ2-3; perhaps TRBD1 as D (6 bases). Trimming took off 4 bases at V and 2 bases at J, with 13 bases between the two ends. CDR3 size: 15 residues. Looked up from germline, CDR1 is SEHNR and CDR2 is FQNEAQ (reference sequence). For the CDR3, the DNA is TGTGCCAGCAGCTGGGGGCAGGGGCCCACAGATACGCAGTATTTT. This codes for CASSWGQGPTDTQYF.

The chain recombines TRBV10-3 with TRBJ2-3; 8 bases agree with TRBD2. With V trimmed by 5 bases and J by 2 bases, 3 bases remained unmatched. This CDR3 comprises 14 residues. The germline gives CDR1 ENHRY, CDR2 SYGVKD. The CDR3 protein is CAISKLAVTDTQYF. In nucleotides, the CDR3 is TGTGCCATCAGTAAACTAGCGGTCACAGATACGCAGTATTTT.

This clone has a single count. The sample contains more than one DNA sequence encoding this CDR3. The J gene is TRBJ1-5, the V gene TRBV5-1; D perhaps matches TRBD1 (5 bases). The germline gives CDR1 SGHRS, CDR2 YFSETQ. The CDR3 loop spans 13 amino acids. V lost 4 bases to trimming and J lost 5 bases, with 10 bases between them. The CDR3 region has the DNA TGCGCCAGCAGCGCAGGGCCCGATCAGCCCCAGCATTTT. It translates to CASSAGPDQPQHF.

V usage is TRBV7-9 and J usage is TRBJ2-1; 7 bases fit TRBD2. This CDR3 is built from 12 residues. The ends lost 5 bases at V and 15 bases at J; junction bases unmatched: 10. CDR1 is SEHNR and CDR2 is FQNEAQ in the germline V gene (reference sequence). The CDR3 DNA reads as TGTGCCAGCAGCCCTGGGGGGGGGATGGCGTTCTTC. As protein: CASSPGGGMAFF. The full variable domain, its missing parts supplied by reference TRBV7-9 and TRBJ2-1, is DTGVSQNPRHKITKRGQNVTFRCDPISEHNRLYWYRQTLGQGPEFLTYFQNEAQLEKSRLLSDRFSAERPKGSFSTLEIQRTEQGDSAMYLCASSPGGGMAFFGPGTRLTVL.

Concerning this clone itself: Other DNA sequences of this sample code for an identical CDR3. This chain joins TRBV30 and TRBJ2-2; D is possibly TRBD1 (5 bases). Germline values: CDR1 GTSNPN, CDR2 SVGIG (reference sequence). Trimming removed 2 bases from V and 4 bases from J, with 8 bases in between. The CDR3 has 13 residues. The CDR3 is CAWSIRVTGELFF. Written as DNA, the CDR3 is TGTGCCTGGAGTATCAGGGTCACCGGGGAGCTGTTTTTT.

The CDR3 DNA follows: TGTGCCAGCAGTGATTGGGCGGGGGCCTCAGATACGCAGTATTTT. Residues: CASSDWAGASDTQYF. The chain carries TRBV6-1 and TRBJ2-3; perhaps TRBD2 as D (7 bases). Between the trimmed V and J ends, which lost 3 bases and 4 bases, there was a span of 14 bases. Germline CDR1 is MNHNS and CDR2 is SASEGT. The CDR3 extends over 15 amino acids.

DNA of the CDR3: TGTGCCAGTAGTATGGTCCTAGCTGGTTACAATGAGCAGTTCTTC. Amino acid sequence: CASSMVLAGYNEQFF. V usage is TRBV19 and J usage is TRBJ2-1, with D possibly matching TRBD2 (5 bases). Germline V CDR1 and CDR2: LNHDA, SQIVND (reference sequence). V gave up 3 bases and J gave up 4 bases, with 13 bases separating them. This CDR3 is built from 15 residues.

A note on this clone: This CDR3 is also generated by other DNA sequences in the sample. The chain has TRBV25-1 and TRBJ1-2, with TRBD1 matching over 9 bases. The CDR3 contains 15 residues. Germline V gives CDR1 MGHDK, CDR2 SYGVNS. Germline trimming cut 3 bases from V and 7 bases from J; bases unmatched to any gene: 9. Here the CDR3 reads CASSDRTGDFRGYTF. In nucleotides, the CDR3 is TGTGCCAGCAGTGACCGGACAGGGGATTTTCGTGGCTACACCTTC.

The chain couples TRBV30 to TRBJ1-2, with D unresolved. V was trimmed by 0 bases and J by 8 bases, leaving 16 bases between them. The CDR3 sequence is 14 residues long. From germline, CDR1 is GTSNPN and CDR2 SVGIG (reference sequence). This CDR3 is CAWSVAVEGQGYTF. The CDR3 DNA reads TGTGCCTGGAGTGTAGCGGTAGAGGGCCAAGGCTACACCTTC.

The chain joins TRBV28 to TRBJ1-2; no definite D call. Trimming took 4 bases from V and 5 from J, leaving 14 bases between them. There are 14 residues in the CDR3. Germline lookup yields CDR1 MDHEN and CDR2 SYDVKM. The CDR3 region is CASSSPDQPYGYTF. CDR3 coding DNA: TGTGCCAGCAGTTCCCCTGACCAGCCGTATGGCTACACCTTC.

The gene calls are TRBV2 and TRBJ2-2; 7 nucleotides align to TRBD1. CDR1 is SNHLY, CDR2 FYNNEI, per germline. J was trimmed by 6 bases and V by 4 bases; bases with no gene match: 8. The CDR3 is made up of 15 amino acids. The CDR3 spells CASSAGQLLPGELFF. CDR3 sequence (DNA): TGTGCCAGCAGTGCGGGACAGTTGCTCCCCGGGGAGCTGTTTTTT.

The rearrangement links TRBV16 to TRBJ1-2; no definite D call. The germline V gene has CDR1 KGHSY and CDR2 FQNENV. Trimming took off 8 bases at V and 4 bases at J, with 14 bases between the two ends. The CDR3 extends over 13 amino acids. This CDR3 reads CASGAPAAYGYTF. In nucleotides, the CDR3 is TGTGCCAGCGGCGCGCCGGCCGCCTATGGCTACACCTTC.

The rearrangement links TRBV9 to TRBJ1-2; perhaps TRBD1 as D (5 bases). The ends were cut back, 0 bases at V and 3 bases at J, with 24 bases in the middle. The length of the CDR3 is 19 residues. In germline, CDR1 is SGDLS, CDR2 YYNGEE. Here the CDR3 reads CASSVAGYSRDGVYYGYTF. The CDR3 DNA sequence: TGTGCCAGCAGCGTAGCAGGGTACTCGAGGGACGGGGTTTACTATGGCTACACCTTC.

This chain joins TRBV20-1 and TRBJ2-1; D unclear. The ends were cut back, 2 bases at V and 10 bases at J, with 9 bases in the middle. Germline V gene data show CDR1 as DFQATT and CDR2 as SNEGSKA (reference sequence). The CDR3 loop spans 11 amino acids. Here the CDR3 reads CSARWTLEQFF. The CDR3 DNA reads TGCAGTGCTAGATGGACCCTCGAGCAGTTCTTC.

V gene TRBV19 combines with J gene TRBJ2-7; TRBD1 or TRBD2 may be the D gene (5 bases each). There are 14 residues in the CDR3. Trimming removed 5 bases from V and 1 base from J, with 12 bases in between. Germline V CDR1 and CDR2: LNHDA, SQIVND (reference sequence). CDR3 sequence: CASSLGTGSYEQYF. The CDR3 nucleotides read TGTGCCAGTAGTTTAGGGACGGGTTCCTACGAGCAGTACTTC. The entire variable domain, with the rest obtained from reference TRBV19 and TRBJ2-7, is as follows: DGGITQSPKYLFRKEGQNVTLSCEQNLNHDAMYWYRQDPGQGLRLIYYSQIVNDFQKGDIAEGYSVSREKKESFPLTVTSAQKNPTAFYLCASSLGTGSYEQYFGPGTRLTVT.

This clone occurred a few times. The V gene is TRBV6-6, the J gene TRBJ2-7; 7 bases fit TRBD1. This CDR3 is built from 14 residues. V shed 5 bases and J 0 bases; nucleotides not matched to a gene: 4. Per germline, CDR1 MNHNY and CDR2 SVGAGI (reference sequence). This chain's CDR3 is CASSPPGGSYEQYF. The DNA of the CDR3 is TGTGCCAGCAGTCCCCCAGGGGGCTCCTACGAGCAGTACTTC.

This chain links TRBV25-1 with TRBJ1-1; D is ambiguous. The V and J ends lost 4 bases and 6 bases respectively, with 12 bases between them. The CDR3 is 13 residues long. Germline lookup yields CDR1 MGHDK and CDR2 SYGVNS. CDR3 amino acids: CASSGPKWSEAFF. The CDR3 DNA sequence: TGTGCCAGCAGTGGACCGAAATGGTCTGAAGCTTTCTTT.

This chain links TRBV11-1 with TRBJ2-5, with a possible D match to TRBD1 (6 bases). Germline CDR1 is SGHAT and CDR2 is FQDESV (reference sequence). The CDR3 runs 15 residues. Trimming cost V 1 base and J 4 bases, with 13 bases left between them. The CDR3 DNA reads as TGTGCCAGCAGCTTAGGGGGCAGGGGTCTAGAGACCCAGTACTTC. Amino acids: CASSLGGRGLETQYF.